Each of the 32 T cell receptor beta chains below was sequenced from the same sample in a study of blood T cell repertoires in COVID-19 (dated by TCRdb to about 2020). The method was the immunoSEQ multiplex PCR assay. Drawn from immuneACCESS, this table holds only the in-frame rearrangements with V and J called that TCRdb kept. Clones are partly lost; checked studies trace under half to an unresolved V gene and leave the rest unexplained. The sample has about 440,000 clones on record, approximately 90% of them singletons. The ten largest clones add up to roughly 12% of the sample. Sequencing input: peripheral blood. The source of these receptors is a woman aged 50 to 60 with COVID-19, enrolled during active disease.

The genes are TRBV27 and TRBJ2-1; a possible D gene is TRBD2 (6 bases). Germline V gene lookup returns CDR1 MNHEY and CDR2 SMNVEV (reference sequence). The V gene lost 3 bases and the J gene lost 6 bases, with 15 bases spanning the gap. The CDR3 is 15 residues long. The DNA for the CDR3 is TGTGCCAGCAGTTTTAGGAACCCCGGGGGCAATGAGCAGTTCTTC. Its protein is CASSFRNPGGNEQFF.

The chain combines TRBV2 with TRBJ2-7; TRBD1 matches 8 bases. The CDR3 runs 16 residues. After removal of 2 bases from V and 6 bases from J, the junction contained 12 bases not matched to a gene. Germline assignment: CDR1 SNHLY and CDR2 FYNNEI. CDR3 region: CASSEYSAGGAGEQYF. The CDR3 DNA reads TGTGCCAGCAGTGAATATTCGGCAGGGGGCGCGGGCGAGCAGTACTTC.

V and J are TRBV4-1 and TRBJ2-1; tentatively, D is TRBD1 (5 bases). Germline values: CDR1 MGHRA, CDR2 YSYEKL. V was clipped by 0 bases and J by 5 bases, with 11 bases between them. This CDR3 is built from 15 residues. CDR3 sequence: CASSQEGQPNNEQFF. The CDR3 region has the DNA TGCGCCAGCAGCCAAGAAGGACAACCCAACAATGAGCAGTTCTTC.

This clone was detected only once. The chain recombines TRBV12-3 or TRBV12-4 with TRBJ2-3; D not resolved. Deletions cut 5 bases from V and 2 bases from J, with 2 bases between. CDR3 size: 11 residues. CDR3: CASSLTDTQYF. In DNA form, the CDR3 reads TGTGCCAGCAGTCTCACAGATACGCAGTATTTT.

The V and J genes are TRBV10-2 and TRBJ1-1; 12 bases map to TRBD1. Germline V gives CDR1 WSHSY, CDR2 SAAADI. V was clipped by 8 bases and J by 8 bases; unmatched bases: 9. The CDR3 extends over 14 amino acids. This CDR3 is CASVRGQGAQEAFF. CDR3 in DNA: TGCGCCAGCGTGCGGGGACAGGGGGCGCAAGAAGCTTTCTTT.

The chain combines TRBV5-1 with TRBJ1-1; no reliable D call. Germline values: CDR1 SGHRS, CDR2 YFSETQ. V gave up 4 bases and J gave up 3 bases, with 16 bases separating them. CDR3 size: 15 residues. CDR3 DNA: TGCGCCAGCAGCCCTTCTAAACGGGAGGACACTGAAGCTTTCTTT. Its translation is CASSPSKREDTEAFF.

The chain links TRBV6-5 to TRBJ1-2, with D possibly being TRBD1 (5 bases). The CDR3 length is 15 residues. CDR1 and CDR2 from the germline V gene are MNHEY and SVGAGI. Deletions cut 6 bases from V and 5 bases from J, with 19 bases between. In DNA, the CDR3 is TGTGCCAGCAGCAACAGGAACACTGGCGAGTATGGCTACACCTTC. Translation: CASSNRNTGEYGYTF.

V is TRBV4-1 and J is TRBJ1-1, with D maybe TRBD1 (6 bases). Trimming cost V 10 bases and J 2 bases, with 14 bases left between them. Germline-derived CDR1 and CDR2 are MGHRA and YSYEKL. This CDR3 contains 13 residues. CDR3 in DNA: TGCGCCACCCGACAGGACCTTAACACTGAAGCTTTCTTT. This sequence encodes CATRQDLNTEAFF.

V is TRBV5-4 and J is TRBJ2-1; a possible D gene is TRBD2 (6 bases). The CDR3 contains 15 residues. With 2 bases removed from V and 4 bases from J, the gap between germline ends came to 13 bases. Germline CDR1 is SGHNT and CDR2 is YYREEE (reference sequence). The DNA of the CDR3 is TGTGCCAGCAGCTTTGGGTGGGGGGAATACAATGAGCAGTTCTTC. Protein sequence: CASSFGWGEYNEQFF.

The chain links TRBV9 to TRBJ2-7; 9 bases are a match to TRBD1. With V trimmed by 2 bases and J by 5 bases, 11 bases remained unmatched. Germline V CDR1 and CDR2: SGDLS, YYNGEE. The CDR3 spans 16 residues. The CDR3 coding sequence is TGTGCCAGCAGCGTCGAAAGAACAGGGGGCTGGAACGAGCAGTACTTC. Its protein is CASSVERTGGWNEQYF.

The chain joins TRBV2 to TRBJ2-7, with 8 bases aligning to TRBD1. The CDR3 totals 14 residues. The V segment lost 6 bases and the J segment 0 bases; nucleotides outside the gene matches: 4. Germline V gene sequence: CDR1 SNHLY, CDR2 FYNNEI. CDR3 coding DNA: TGTGCCAGCAGGTGGACAGGGAGCTCCTACGAGCAGTACTTC. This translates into CASRWTGSSYEQYF.

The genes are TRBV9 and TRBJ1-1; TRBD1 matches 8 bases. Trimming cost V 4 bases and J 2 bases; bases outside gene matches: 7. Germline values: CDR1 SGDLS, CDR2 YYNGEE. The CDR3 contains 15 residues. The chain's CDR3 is CASSFRSGGNTEAFF. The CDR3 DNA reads TGTGCCAGCAGCTTCAGATCAGGGGGCAACACTGAAGCTTTCTTT.

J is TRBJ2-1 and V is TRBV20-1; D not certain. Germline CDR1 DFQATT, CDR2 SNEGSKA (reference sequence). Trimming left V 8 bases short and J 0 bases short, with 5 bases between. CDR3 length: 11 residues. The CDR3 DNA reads TGCAGTCAACTCTCCTACAATGAGCAGTTCTTC. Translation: CSQLSYNEQFF.

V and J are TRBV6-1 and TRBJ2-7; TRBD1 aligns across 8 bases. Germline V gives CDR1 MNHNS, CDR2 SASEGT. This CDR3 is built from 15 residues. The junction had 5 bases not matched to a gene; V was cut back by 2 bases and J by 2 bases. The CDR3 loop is CASSERTGSTYEQYF. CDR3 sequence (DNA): TGTGCCAGCAGTGAAAGGACAGGGTCAACCTACGAGCAGTACTTC.

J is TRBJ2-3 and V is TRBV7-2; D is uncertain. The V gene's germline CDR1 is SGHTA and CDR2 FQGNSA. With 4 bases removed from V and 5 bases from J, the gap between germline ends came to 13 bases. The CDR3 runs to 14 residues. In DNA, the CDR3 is TGTGCCAGCAGCTGGGCAACAGCACAAGATACGCAGTATTTT. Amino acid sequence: CASSWATAQDTQYF.

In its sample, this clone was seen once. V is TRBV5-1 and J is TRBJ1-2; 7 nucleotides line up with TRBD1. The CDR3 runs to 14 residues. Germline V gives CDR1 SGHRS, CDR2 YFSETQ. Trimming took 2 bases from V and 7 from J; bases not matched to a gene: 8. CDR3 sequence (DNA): TGCGCCAGCAGCTTTACAGGGGCTGGGGGTGGCTACACCTTC. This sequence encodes CASSFTGAGGGYTF. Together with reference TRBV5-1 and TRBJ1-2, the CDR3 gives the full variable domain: KAGVTQTPRYLIKTRGQQVTLSCSPISGHRSVSWYQQTPGQGLQFLFEYFSETQRNKGNFPGRFSGRQFSNSRSEMNVSTLELGDSALYLCASSFTGAGGGYTFGSGTRLTVV.

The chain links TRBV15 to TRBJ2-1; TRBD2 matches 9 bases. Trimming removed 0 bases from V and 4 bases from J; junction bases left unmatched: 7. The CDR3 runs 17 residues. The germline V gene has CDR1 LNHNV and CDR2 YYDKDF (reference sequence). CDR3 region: CATSRDLAGREYNEQFF. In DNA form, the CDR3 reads TGTGCCACCAGCAGAGATCTAGCGGGGAGGGAGTACAATGAGCAGTTCTTC. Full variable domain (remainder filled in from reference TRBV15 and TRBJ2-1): DAMVIQNPRYQVTQFGKPVTLSCSQTLNHNVMYWYQQKSSQAPKLLFHYYDKDFNNEADTPDNFQSRRPNTSFCFLDIRSPGLGDTAMYLCATSRDLAGREYNEQFFGPGTRLTVL.

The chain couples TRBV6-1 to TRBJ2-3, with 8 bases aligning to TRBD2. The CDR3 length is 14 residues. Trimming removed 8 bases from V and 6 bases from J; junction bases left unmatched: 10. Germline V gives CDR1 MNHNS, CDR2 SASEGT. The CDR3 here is CASGRGGTRDTQYF. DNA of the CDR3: TGTGCCAGCGGGAGGGGAGGGACTAGGGATACGCAGTATTTT.

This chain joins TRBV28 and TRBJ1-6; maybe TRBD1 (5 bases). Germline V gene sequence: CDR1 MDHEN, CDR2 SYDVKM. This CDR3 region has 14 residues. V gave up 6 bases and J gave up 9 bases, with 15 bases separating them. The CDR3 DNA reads TGTGCCAGCAGGGGCGGGACGCGGGGTTCACCCCTCCACTTT. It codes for CASRGGTRGSPLHF.

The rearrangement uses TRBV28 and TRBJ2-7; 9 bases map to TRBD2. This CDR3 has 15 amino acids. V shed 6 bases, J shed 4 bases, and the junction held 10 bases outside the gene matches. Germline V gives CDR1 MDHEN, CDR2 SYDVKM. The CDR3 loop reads CASRAQGLAAYEQYF. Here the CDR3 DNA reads TGTGCCAGCAGGGCCCAGGGACTAGCAGCTTACGAGCAGTACTTC.

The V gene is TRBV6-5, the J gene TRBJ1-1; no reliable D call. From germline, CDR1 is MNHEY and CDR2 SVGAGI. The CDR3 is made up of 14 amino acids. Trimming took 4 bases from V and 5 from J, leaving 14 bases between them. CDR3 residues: CASSLAGGITEAFF. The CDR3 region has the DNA TGTGCCAGCAGTTTAGCGGGTGGAATAACTGAAGCTTTCTTT.

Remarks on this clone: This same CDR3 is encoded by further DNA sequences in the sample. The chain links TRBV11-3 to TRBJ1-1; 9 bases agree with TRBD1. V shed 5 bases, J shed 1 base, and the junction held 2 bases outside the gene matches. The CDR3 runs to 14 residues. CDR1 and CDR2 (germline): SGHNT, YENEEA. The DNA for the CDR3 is TGTGCCAGCAGCCCGGGACAGGGGAACACTGAAGCTTTCTTT. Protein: CASSPGQGNTEAFF.

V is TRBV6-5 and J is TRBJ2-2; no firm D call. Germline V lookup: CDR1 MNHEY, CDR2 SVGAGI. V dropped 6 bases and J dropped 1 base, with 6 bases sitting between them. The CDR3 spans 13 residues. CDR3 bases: TGTGCCAGCAGCAACAAGAACACCGGGGAGCTGTTTTTT. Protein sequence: CASSNKNTGELFF.

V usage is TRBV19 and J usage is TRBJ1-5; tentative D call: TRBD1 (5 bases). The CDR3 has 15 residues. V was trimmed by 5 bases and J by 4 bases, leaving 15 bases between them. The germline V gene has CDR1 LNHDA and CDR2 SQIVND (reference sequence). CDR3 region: CASSPPGILNQPQHF. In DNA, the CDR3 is TGTGCCAGTAGTCCGCCAGGGATCTTAAATCAGCCCCAGCATTTT.

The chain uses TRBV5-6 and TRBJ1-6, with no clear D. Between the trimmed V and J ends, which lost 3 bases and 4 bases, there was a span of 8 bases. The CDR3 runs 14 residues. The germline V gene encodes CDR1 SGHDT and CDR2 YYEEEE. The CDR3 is CASSSRDYNSPLHF. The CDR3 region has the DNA TGTGCCAGCAGCTCACGGGATTATAATTCACCCCTCCACTTT.

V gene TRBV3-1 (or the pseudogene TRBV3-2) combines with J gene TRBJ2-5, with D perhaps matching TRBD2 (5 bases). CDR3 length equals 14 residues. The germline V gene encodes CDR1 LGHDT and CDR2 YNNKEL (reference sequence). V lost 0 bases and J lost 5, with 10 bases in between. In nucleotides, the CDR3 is TGTGCCAGCAGCCAAGATCGCGGGTCGGAGACCCAGTACTTC. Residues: CASSQDRGSETQYF.

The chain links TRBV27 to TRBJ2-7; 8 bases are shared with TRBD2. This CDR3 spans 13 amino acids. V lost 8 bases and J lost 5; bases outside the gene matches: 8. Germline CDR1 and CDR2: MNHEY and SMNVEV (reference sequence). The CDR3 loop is CASGTGGTNEQYF. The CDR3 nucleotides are TGTGCCAGCGGAACGGGAGGGACCAACGAGCAGTACTTC.

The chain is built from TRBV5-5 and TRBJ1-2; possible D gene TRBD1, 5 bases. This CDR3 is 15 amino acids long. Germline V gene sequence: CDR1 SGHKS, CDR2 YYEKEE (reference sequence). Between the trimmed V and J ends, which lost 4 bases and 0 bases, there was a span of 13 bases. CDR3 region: CASSPWTYSNYGYTF. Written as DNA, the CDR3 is TGTGCCAGCAGCCCCTGGACATATTCTAACTATGGCTACACCTTC. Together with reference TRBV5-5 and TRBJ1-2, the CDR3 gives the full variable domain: DAGVTQSPTHLIKTRGQQVTLRCSPISGHKSVSWYQQVLGQGPQFIFQYYEKEERGRGNFPDRFSARQFPNYSSELNVNALLLGDSALYLCASSPWTYSNYGYTFGSGTRLTVV.

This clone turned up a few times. The CDR3 sequence: CAWRPGTGAYNEQFF. The CDR3 DNA is TGTGCCTGGAGGCCCGGGACAGGGGCCTACAATGAGCAGTTCTTC. V and J are TRBV30 and TRBJ2-1; 10 bases match TRBD1. Germline V gene sequence: CDR1 GTSNPN, CDR2 SVGIG (reference sequence). Trimming cost V 3 bases and J 2 bases; bases outside gene matches: 4. This CDR3 comprises 15 residues.

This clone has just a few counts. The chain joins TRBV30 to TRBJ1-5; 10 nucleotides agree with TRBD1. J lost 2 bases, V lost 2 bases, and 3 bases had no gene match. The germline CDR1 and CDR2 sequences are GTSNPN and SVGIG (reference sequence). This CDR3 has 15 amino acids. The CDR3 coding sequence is TGTGCCTGGAGTCCGGACAGGGGGGGCAATCAGCCCCAGCATTTT. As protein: CAWSPDRGGNQPQHF. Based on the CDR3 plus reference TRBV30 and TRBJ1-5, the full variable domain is SQTIHQWPATLVQPVGSPLSLECTVEGTSNPNLYWYRQAAGRGLQLLFYSVGIGQISSEVPQNLSASRPQDRQFILSSKKLLLSDSGFYLCAWSPDRGGNQPQHFGDGTRLSIL.

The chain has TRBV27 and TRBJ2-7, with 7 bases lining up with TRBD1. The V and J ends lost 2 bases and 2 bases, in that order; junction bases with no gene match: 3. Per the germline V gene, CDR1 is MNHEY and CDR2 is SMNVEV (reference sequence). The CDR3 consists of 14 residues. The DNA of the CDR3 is TGTGCCAGCAGTTTAAGTCAGGGGGCCTACGAGCAGTACTTC. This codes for CASSLSQGAYEQYF.

CDR3 bases: TGTGCCACCAGTGGTCTGACAGAGTACACCGGGGAGCTGTTTTTT. Translated: CATSGLTEYTGELFF. The chain employs TRBV24-1 and TRBJ2-2; maybe TRBD1 (5 bases). CDR1 KGHDR and CDR2 SFDVKD come from the germline V gene. With 5 bases removed from V and 3 bases from J, the gap between germline ends came to 12 bases. CDR3 length: 15 residues.